This is a list of T cell receptor beta chains from one sample in a study of glioma-infiltrating T cells. MiXCR, applied by TCRdb to the multiplex PCR reads, yields one record per CDR3 protein. The table lists over 100,000 distinct CDR3 sequences, under 30% of them singletons. The sequenced sample consisted of glioma tissue, nonneoplastic brain tissue, or PBMCs (not recorded which). The receptor set was obtained from a human donor with low-grade glioma or glioblastoma, undergoing nonglioma brain surgery, or in good health (not recorded which). CDR3s leave out the opening cysteine and the closing phenylalanine or tryptophan. A D gene is named only where the DNA matches it firmly.

J	V	D	CDR3
TRBJ2-7	TRBV27	TRBD2	ASSSGTSKAY
TRBJ2-1	TRBV6-1	NA	ASSSQRVSSYNEQF
TRBJ2-1	TRBV6-5	NA	ASSYSMWGNEQF
TRBJ2-7	TRBV6-2/TRBV6-3	NA	ASSYSALSYGQY
TRBJ2-3	TRBV12-5	NA	ASAVEGIGDTQY
TRBJ1-5	TRBV6-1	NA	ASSYIPYQPQH
TRBJ2-7	TRBV7-9	NA	ASSSWGDEQY
TRBJ2-1	TRBV6-6	NA	ASSYRRDYNEQF
TRBJ2-3	TRBV12-3/TRBV12-4	TRBD2	ASSSGTSGSTDTQY
TRBJ1-1	TRBV12-3/TRBV12-4	NA	ASRGLEEAF
TRBJ1-5	TRBV20-1	NA	SASPSRGSQPQH
TRBJ1-5	TRBV7-2	NA	ASSLAVRQPQH
TRBJ1-1	TRBV7-9	TRBD1	ASSPDPTGTEAF
TRBJ2-2	TRBV19	NA	ASSIDLGPGELF